Below are 20 T cell receptor beta chains sequenced from a single sample in a study of shared clonotypes between healthy human individuals. TCRdb's copy holds only in-frame clones and misses some; the assay was immunoSEQ multiplex PCR. The table records 2 million to 2.5 million clones, approximately 95% of them present only once. The sequencing input was naive CD4+ T cells from PBMCs. The subset: CD45RA+ positively selected. Every receptor here comes from a young man in good health. Some clones in this sample may be carry-over from other donors' samples.

The J gene is TRBJ2-1, the V gene TRBV5-4; 10 bases map to TRBD2. Germline CDR1 and CDR2: SGHNT and YYREEE (reference sequence). The V gene end was trimmed by 4 bases and the J gene end by 1 base; junction bases not matched to a gene: 5. The CDR3 loop spans 16 amino acids. The DNA for the CDR3 is TGTGCCAGCAGCCAGCTAGCGGGAGAGTCCTACAATGAGCAGTTCTTC. Translating gives CASSQLAGESYNEQFF.

About this clone itself: Other DNA sequences in this specimen translate into the identical CDR3. The rearrangement links TRBV5-1 to TRBJ2-1; 7 nucleotides align to TRBD1. CDR1 and CDR2 (germline): SGHRS, YFSETQ. The CDR3 extends over 15 amino acids. Unmatched junction bases numbered 4, after V lost 0 bases and J lost 4 bases. The CDR3 nucleotides are TGCGCCAGCAGCTTGGGGGGACAGACTTACAATGAGCAGTTCTTC. Residues: CASSLGGQTYNEQFF.

V and J are TRBV28 and TRBJ2-5, with a tentative D call TRBD1 (5 bases). Looked up from germline, CDR1 is MDHEN and CDR2 is SYDVKM. This CDR3 contains 14 residues. The V end was cut by 6 bases, the J end by 1 base, with 12 bases between. CDR3 sequence (DNA): TGTGCCAGCAGCGCCGACAGAATCCAAGAGACCCAGTACTTC. Its protein product is CASSADRIQETQYF. The full variable domain, completed using reference TRBV28 and TRBJ2-5, is DVKVTQSSRYLVKRTGEKVFLECVQDMDHENMFWYRQDPGLGLRLIYFSYDVKMKEKGDIPEGYSVSREKKERFSLILESASTNQTSMYLCASSADRIQETQYFGPGTRLLVL.

V usage is TRBV27 and J usage is TRBJ2-1; either TRBD1 or TRBD2 may fit D (5 bases each). CDR1 is MNHEY and CDR2 is SMNVEV in the germline V gene (reference sequence). Between the trimmed V and J ends, which lost 6 bases and 4 bases, there was a span of 16 bases. The CDR3 extends over 15 amino acids. In DNA, the CDR3 is TGTGCCAGCAGGAAGGGACGGACTCTTTACAATGAGCAGTTCTTC. Translation gives CASRKGRTLYNEQFF.

This clone was seen once. This rearrangement joins TRBV7-6 to TRBJ2-3; TRBD2 agrees at 13 bases. Germline CDR1 SGHVS, CDR2 FNYEAQ. Trimming at V came to 3 bases and at J to 1 base, leaving 10 bases not matched to a gene. There are 19 residues in the CDR3. CDR3 protein: CASSLRTSGGILGTDTQYF. The CDR3 DNA reads TGTGCCAGCAGCTTGAGGACTAGCGGGGGCATACTGGGCACAGATACGCAGTATTTT.

The chain joins TRBV15 to TRBJ2-1, with 8 bases fitting TRBD1. Per the germline V gene, CDR1 is LNHNV and CDR2 is YYDKDF (reference sequence). The ends lost 4 bases at V and 0 bases at J; junction bases unmatched: 5. This CDR3 has 16 residues. CDR3 nucleotide sequence: TGTGCCACCAGCATCCGTACAGGGGGCTCCTACAATGAGCAGTTCTTC. Its protein is CATSIRTGGSYNEQFF.

This chain joins TRBV5-1 and TRBJ2-6; D unresolved. CDR3 length equals 17 residues. CDR1 and CDR2 (germline): SGHRS, YFSETQ. V was shortened by 0 bases and J by 1 base, with 11 bases between the two germline ends. CDR3 residues: CASSLVGGTSGANVLTF. DNA for the CDR3: TGCGCCAGCAGCTTGGTAGGCGGAACGTCTGGGGCCAACGTCCTGACTTTC.

This chain joins TRBV29-1 and TRBJ2-4; D is possibly TRBD2 (5 bases). Germline V gives CDR1 SQVTM, CDR2 ANQGSEA. The CDR3 has 13 residues. V gave up 3 bases and J gave up 1 base, with 7 bases separating them. CDR3 sequence: CSVEEVAKNIQYF. The CDR3, as DNA: TGCAGCGTTGAGGAGGTGGCCAAAAACATTCAGTACTTC.

J is TRBJ1-2 and V is TRBV27, with TRBD1 matching over 7 bases. Unmatched junction bases numbered 13, after V lost 11 bases and J lost 1 base. Per germline, CDR1 MNHEY and CDR2 SMNVEV (reference sequence). This CDR3 is 15 amino acids long. In DNA form, the CDR3 reads TGTGCCTTTCTACCCCGGGACAGCAGTAACTATGGCTACACCTTC. Translated, it gives CAFLPRDSSNYGYTF.

This chain links TRBV30 with TRBJ2-1; D may be TRBD2 (6 bases). Germline V lookup: CDR1 GTSNPN, CDR2 SVGIG (reference sequence). The CDR3 runs to 15 residues. Trimming pared 2 bases from V and 9 bases from J, leaving 20 bases between. CDR3 amino acids: CAWSLRGIWDAEQFF. The CDR3, as DNA: TGTGCCTGGAGTCTGCGCGGGATTTGGGACGCTGAGCAGTTCTTC. Drawing the rest from reference TRBV30 and TRBJ2-1, the complete variable domain is SQTIHQWPATLVQPVGSPLSLECTVEGTSNPNLYWYRQAAGRGLQLLFYSVGIGQISSEVPQNLSASRPQDRQFILSSKKLLLSDSGFYLCAWSLRGIWDAEQFFGPGTRLTVL.

The chain recombines TRBV6-6 with TRBJ2-7; 9 bases are shared with TRBD1. CDR1 MNHNY and CDR2 SVGAGI come from the germline V gene (reference sequence). The J segment lost 4 bases and the V segment lost 5 bases, leaving 9 bases of the junction unmatched. This CDR3 has 15 residues. The CDR3 DNA reads TGTGCCAGCAGTCCCTGGCGGGACAGGGTATACGAGCAGTACTTC. This sequence encodes CASSPWRDRVYEQYF.

Regarding this clone: Additional DNA sequences in this sample encode the identical CDR3. The CDR3 DNA sequence: TGTGCCTGGAGTGGGCAGGGCGATCAGCCCCAGCATTTT. It encodes CAWSGQGDQPQHF. The chain is built from TRBV30 and TRBJ1-5; TRBD1 might be the D (5 bases). Trimming shortened V by 1 base and J by 5 bases, and 9 bases separated the two germline ends. The CDR3 sequence is 13 residues long. CDR1 and CDR2 from the germline V gene are GTSNPN and SVGIG (reference sequence).

V and J are TRBV7-6 and TRBJ2-7; D is unclear. V dropped 3 bases and J dropped 2 bases, with 11 bases sitting between them. This CDR3 spans 14 amino acids. Per the germline V gene, CDR1 is SGHVS and CDR2 is FNYEAQ. The DNA for the CDR3 is TGTGCCAGCAGCTTTTCCTCAGACACCTACGAGCAGTACTTC. It codes for CASSFSSDTYEQYF.

The J gene is TRBJ2-5, the V gene TRBV4-1; maybe TRBD2 (5 bases). CDR1 is MGHRA and CDR2 is YSYEKL in the germline V gene. The CDR3 runs to 14 residues. V was clipped by 6 bases and J by 5 bases, with 16 bases between them. The CDR3 region is CASRAGPPGETQYF. CDR3 coding DNA: TGCGCCAGCAGGGCCGGACCACCGGGGGAGACCCAGTACTTC.

The table lists this clone with a count of one. This chain connects TRBV28 to TRBJ2-5, with 8 nucleotides matching TRBD2. The germline CDR1 and CDR2 sequences are MDHEN and SYDVKM. The CDR3 sequence is 22 residues long. Trimming at V came to 3 bases and at J to 7 bases, leaving 31 bases not matched to a gene. The CDR3 here is CASSFPPGGPPLASGLQGTQYF. The DNA for the CDR3 is TGTGCCAGCAGTTTCCCCCCGGGGGGGCCACCGTTGGCTAGCGGGCTGCAGGGGACCCAGTACTTC. Together with reference TRBV28 and TRBJ2-5, the CDR3 gives the full variable domain: DVKVTQSSRYLVKRTGEKVFLECVQDMDHENMFWYRQDPGLGLRLIYFSYDVKMKEKGDIPEGYSVSREKKERFSLILESASTNQTSMYLCASSFPPGGPPLASGLQGTQYFGPGTRLLVL.

The chain carries TRBV9 and TRBJ2-3, with no clear D. V lost 0 bases to trimming and J lost 5 bases, with 7 bases between them. The germline V gene encodes CDR1 SGDLS and CDR2 YYNGEE. The CDR3 has 13 amino acids. In nucleotides, the CDR3 is TGTGCCAGCAGCGTAGACCAGGTAGATACGCAGTATTTT. Encoded protein: CASSVDQVDTQYF.

This rearrangement joins TRBV28 to TRBJ2-5, with a weak D call TRBD1 (6 bases). CDR1 MDHEN and CDR2 SYDVKM come from the germline V gene. The CDR3 has 13 amino acids. The V and J ends lost 6 bases and 1 base respectively, with 9 bases between them. The DNA of the CDR3 is TGTGCCAGCAGGGACAGTCCCCAAGAGACCCAGTACTTC. It yields the protein CASRDSPQETQYF.

The V call is TRBV5-6, the J call TRBJ1-3, with D unclear. The CDR3 has 12 amino acids. Looked up from germline, CDR1 is SGHDT and CDR2 is YYEEEE. Trimming cost V 2 bases and J 7 bases, with 7 bases left between them. The chain's CDR3 is CASSFFGNTIYF. The CDR3 nucleotides are TGTGCCAGCAGCTTTTTTGGGAACACCATATATTTT.

J is TRBJ2-7 and V is TRBV10-3; the D gene is possibly TRBD2 (5 bases). V was shortened by 7 bases and J by 7 bases, with 17 bases between the two germline ends. This CDR3 comprises 13 residues. The V gene's germline CDR1 is ENHRY and CDR2 SYGVKD. The chain's CDR3 is CAIKETGSLEQYF. CDR3 in DNA: TGTGCCATCAAAGAGACGGGGTCCTTGGAGCAGTACTTC.

The V gene is TRBV27, the J gene TRBJ2-3, with 10 bases lining up with TRBD1. The V and J ends lost 5 bases and 9 bases, in that order; junction bases with no gene match: 11. The CDR3 loop spans 15 amino acids. Germline CDR1 and CDR2: MNHEY and SMNVEV (reference sequence). CDR3 region: CASSPLGQGDGTQYF. CDR3 DNA sequence: TGTGCCAGCAGTCCCCTTGGACAGGGGGATGGAACGCAGTATTTT.